These T cell receptor beta chains were read from a single sample in a study of blood T cell repertoires in COVID-19. Generated by immunoSEQ multiplex PCR, the TCRdb table keeps only in-frame clones and is missing some. The sample gives roughly 150,000 clones, over 70% of which show up once; roughly 3.7% is in the top ten. Material: PBMCs or T cells enriched from blood (not recorded which). The receptors shown here come from a man in his fifties or sixties in a cohort exposed to, infected with or recovered from COVID-19 (not recorded which). Both conserved end residues are part of each CDR3. The D gene is left open where the match is weak. Clone size is stated in some rows and not others, as once, few, many or a class when expanded.

D gene: TRBD1; J gene: TRBJ1-2; V gene: TRBV2; clone size: few; CDR3 DNA: TGTGCCAGCAGGGGACAGGCGATCCACTATGGCTACACCTTC; CDR3 protein: CASRGQAIHYGYTF
D gene: -; J gene: TRBJ2-7; V gene: TRBV6-1; clone size: -; CDR3 DNA: TGTGCCAGCAGTGAACTAGCGACCGAGCAGTACTTC; CDR3 protein: CASSELATEQYF
D gene: -; J gene: TRBJ2-6; V gene: TRBV27; clone size: -; CDR3 DNA: TGTGCCAGCTTTACTTCTGGGGCCAACGTCCTGACTTTC; CDR3 protein: CASFTSGANVLTF
D gene: TRBD1; J gene: TRBJ1-2; V gene: TRBV7-2; clone size: few; CDR3 DNA: TGTGCCAGCAGCCAGTCAGCAGGGGGCGCTTATGGCTACACCTTC; CDR3 protein: CASSQSAGGAYGYTF
D gene: -; J gene: TRBJ2-7; V gene: TRBV7-2; clone size: -; CDR3 DNA: TGTGCCAGCAGCCCTCGGACAGCAAACGAGCAGTACTTC; CDR3 protein: CASSPRTANEQYF
D gene: TRBD1; J gene: TRBJ1-1; V gene: TRBV5-1; clone size: -; CDR3 DNA: TGCGCCAGCAGCCAGGGACAGGGGGCATTGGGTAGTGAAGCTTTCTTT; CDR3 protein: CASSQGQGALGSEAFF
D gene: TRBD1; J gene: TRBJ1-1; V gene: TRBV3-1/TRBV3-2; clone size: -; CDR3 DNA: TGTGCCAGCAGCCTCGGAGGACAGGGTGAGTCTGAAGCTTTCTTT; CDR3 protein: CASSLGGQGESEAFF
D gene: -; J gene: TRBJ2-7; V gene: TRBV9; clone size: -; CDR3 DNA: TGTGCCAGCAGTGCGGGACTCTTTACCTACGAGCAGTACTTC; CDR3 protein: CASSAGLFTYEQYF
D gene: TRBD2; J gene: TRBJ2-3; V gene: TRBV7-9; clone size: -; CDR3 DNA: TGTGCCAGCCTGGGAGCGACTAGCGGGACCGCGATCACCACAGATACGCAGTATTTT; CDR3 protein: CASLGATSGTAITTDTQYF
D gene: TRBD1; J gene: TRBJ1-2; V gene: TRBV28; clone size: -; CDR3 DNA: TGTGCCAGCAGTCCCGTAGACAGGGTGTCGAACGTCTATGGCTACACCTTC; CDR3 protein: CASSPVDRVSNVYGYTF
D gene: -; J gene: TRBJ1-2; V gene: TRBV18; clone size: -; CDR3 DNA: TGTGCCAGCTCGCCTAAAAATGGCTACACCTTC; CDR3 protein: CASSPKNGYTF
D gene: -; J gene: TRBJ2-3; V gene: TRBV5-1; clone size: -; CDR3 DNA: TGCGCCAGCAGCTTGGCCCAGGATACGCAGTATTTT; CDR3 protein: CASSLAQDTQYF
D gene: TRBD1; J gene: TRBJ1-1; V gene: TRBV10-2; clone size: -; CDR3 DNA: TGCGCCAGCAGTGATTCCCGACAGGGGAGAGTGACTGAAGCTTTCTTT; CDR3 protein: CASSDSRQGRVTEAFF
D gene: TRBD1; J gene: TRBJ1-3; V gene: TRBV18; clone size: -; CDR3 DNA: TGTGCCAGCTCACCCCCGACAGGGTCTGGAAACACCATATATTTT; CDR3 protein: CASSPPTGSGNTIYF
D gene: -; J gene: TRBJ1-1; V gene: TRBV10-3; clone size: -; CDR3 DNA: TGTGCCATCAGTGAGGGGGCTGGGAAAACTGAAGCTTTCTTT; CDR3 protein: CAISEGAGKTEAFF
D gene: -; J gene: TRBJ2-7; V gene: TRBV27; clone size: -; CDR3 DNA: TGTGCCAGCAGTTTATACGGTTACGAGCAGTACTTC; CDR3 protein: CASSLYGYEQYF
D gene: TRBD1; J gene: TRBJ1-2; V gene: TRBV29-1; clone size: -; CDR3 DNA: TGCAGCGTTGATCCTTACACGACAGGGCGTAACTATGGCTACACCTTC; CDR3 protein: CSVDPYTTGRNYGYTF
D gene: -; J gene: TRBJ2-3; V gene: TRBV10-3; clone size: few; CDR3 DNA: TGTGCCATCAGTGAGCGGGTGGAGACAGATACGCAGTATTTT; CDR3 protein: CAISERVETDTQYF
D gene: TRBD1; J gene: TRBJ1-2; V gene: TRBV29-1; clone size: -; CDR3 DNA: TGCAGCGTTTACAGGGGAGACTATGGCTACACCTTC; CDR3 protein: CSVYRGDYGYTF
D gene: TRBD1; J gene: TRBJ2-5; V gene: TRBV5-4; clone size: -; CDR3 DNA: TGTGCCAGCAGCTTGGCGGACAGGGAGACCCAGTACTTC; CDR3 protein: CASSLADRETQYF
D gene: TRBD2; J gene: TRBJ2-7; V gene: TRBV9; clone size: few; CDR3 DNA: TGTGCCAGCAGCGTAAGTGCGGGAGTCACTTACGAGCAGTACTTC; CDR3 protein: CASSVSAGVTYEQYF
D gene: -; J gene: TRBJ2-5; V gene: TRBV7-9; clone size: -; CDR3 DNA: TGTGCCAGCAGCTTAGCTGTTCTAGTAGTAGACGTTCAAGAGACCCAGTACTTC; CDR3 protein: CASSLAVLVVDVQETQYF
D gene: -; J gene: TRBJ2-1; V gene: TRBV10-2; clone size: -; CDR3 DNA: TGCGCCAGCAGCCTCAGACTAGGCGACTCCTACAATGAGCAGTTCTTC; CDR3 protein: CASSLRLGDSYNEQFF
D gene: TRBD1; J gene: TRBJ1-5; V gene: TRBV19; clone size: -; CDR3 DNA: TGTGCCAGTAGTATAGTCAGACAGGGCGGGCGTCAGCCCCAGCATTTT; CDR3 protein: CASSIVRQGGRQPQHF
D gene: TRBD2; J gene: TRBJ2-5; V gene: TRBV12-5; clone size: -; CDR3 DNA: TGTGCTAGTGGTTCCTCTGGACTAGCGGGAGATGAGACCCAGTACTTC; CDR3 protein: CASGSSGLAGDETQYF
D gene: -; J gene: TRBJ2-3; V gene: TRBV6-5; clone size: -; CDR3 DNA: TGTGCCAGCGCTAAGGAGAGTTCGCGCACAGATACGCAGTATTTT; CDR3 protein: CASAKESSRTDTQYF
D gene: TRBD2; J gene: TRBJ2-7; V gene: TRBV29-1; clone size: -; CDR3 DNA: TGCAGCGTTGTGGGGACTAGCGGGAGTTACGAGCAGTACTTC; CDR3 protein: CSVVGTSGSYEQYF